Listed here are 13 T cell receptor beta chains from one sample, sequenced in a study of T-cell reconstitution after alpha-beta-depleted transplantation in children. Molecular barcoding with unique molecular identifiers was used for the TCRbeta library. TCRdb processed the PCR reads anew with MiXCR; each CDR3 protein has one entry. The profile covers about 340,000 distinct CDR3 sequences, with about 16% appearing a single time and around 38% taken by the ten largest. Material: PBMCs, mostly from graft donor cells, obtained 360 days after TCRalphabeta/CD19-depleted stem cell transplant. The source of these receptors is a male patient aged 2 to 9 who had a stem cell transplant for acute lymphoblastic leukemia, so the T cells may come from the graft donor.

There are a few counts of this clonotype. The V gene is TRBV20-1, the J gene TRBJ2-6; perhaps TRBD1 as D (5 bases). The CDR3 extends over 14 amino acids. The V end lost 4 bases, the J end lost 3 bases, and 10 bases lay between the germline ends. The germline gives CDR1 DFQATT, CDR2 SNEGSKA (reference sequence). CDR3: CSATRGNGANVLTF. In DNA, the CDR3 is TGCAGTGCTACTAGGGGTAATGGGGCCAACGTCCTGACTTTC.

The CDR3 nucleotides read TGTGCCAGCAGCGTTGTCGGCTTCATCGGGCCCCAGCCCCAGCATTTT. Its protein product is CASSVVGFIGPQPQHF. The rearrangement links TRBV7-9 to TRBJ1-5; no firm D call. The ends were cut back, 5 bases at V and 7 bases at J, with 21 bases in the middle. Germline CDR1 reads SEHNR; CDR2 reads FQNEAQ (reference sequence). The CDR3 spans 16 residues.

This clonotype has a single count. The chain uses TRBV3-1 and TRBJ2-3; no definite D call. CDR3 length: 15 amino acids. Germline loops: CDR1 LGHDT, CDR2 YNNKEL (reference sequence). V lost 2 bases and J lost 1, with 10 bases in between. CDR3 nucleotide sequence: TGTGCCAGCAGCCAACGTCTCCTGGGCACAGATACGCAGTATTTT. It specifies CASSQRLLGTDTQYF.

This clonotype was observed many times. The chain links TRBV12-3 or TRBV12-4 to TRBJ1-1; D might be TRBD1 (5 bases). The V end lost 5 bases, the J end lost 11 bases, and 21 bases lay between the germline ends. CDR3 size: 14 residues. The CDR3 here is CASSVAGTTLKAFF. For the CDR3, the DNA is TGTGCCAGCAGTGTCGCGGGGACCACTTTAAAGGCTTTCTTT.

The rearrangement uses TRBV5-4 and TRBJ2-7; D is possibly TRBD2 (5 bases). Germline CDR1 SGHNT, CDR2 YYREEE (reference sequence). This CDR3 contains 15 residues. V shed 5 bases and J shed 2 bases, with 17 bases lying between them. The CDR3 reads CASSRGAEPTYEQYF. DNA of the CDR3: TGTGCCAGCAGTCGGGGAGCTGAACCCACCTACGAGCAGTACTTC.

The rearrangement links TRBV12-5 to TRBJ2-3; 7 nucleotides agree with TRBD1. J gave up 0 bases and V 6 bases, and 18 bases lay outside the gene matches. The CDR3 spans 19 residues. Per germline, CDR1 LGHNT and CDR2 FRNRAP. DNA for the CDR3: TGTGCTAGTGGCACCCATGACAGGGACCTAGGTTCGAGCACAGATACGCAGTATTTT. The encoded protein is CASGTHDRDLGSSTDTQYF.

This clonotype was picked up a small number of times. V gene TRBV10-3 combines with J gene TRBJ2-2, with 9 bases fitting TRBD2. The CDR3 runs to 14 residues. J was trimmed by 6 bases and V by 8 bases; bases with no gene match: 7. Germline-derived CDR1 and CDR2 are ENHRY and SYGVKD. The CDR3 bases are TGTGCCATCGGCGGGAGGGCCAATTCCGGGGAGCTGTTTTTT. This codes for CAIGGRANSGELFF.

The chain uses TRBV27 and TRBJ1-2; no firm D call. Between the trimmed V and J ends, which lost 2 bases and 4 bases, there was a span of 8 bases. This CDR3 is built from 13 residues. The germline CDR1 and CDR2 sequences are MNHEY and SMNVEV (reference sequence). CDR3 protein: CASSLRVGYGYTF. DNA of the CDR3: TGTGCCAGCAGTTTAAGGGTGGGCTATGGCTACACCTTC.

This CDR3 reads CASRNERGSYNEQFF. CDR3 DNA sequence: TGTGCCAGCAGGAACGAGCGGGGCTCCTACAATGAGCAGTTCTTC. The chain uses TRBV11-2 and TRBJ2-1, with 7 positions matching TRBD2. The germline CDR1 and CDR2 sequences are SGHAT and FQNNGV. The CDR3 sequence is 15 residues long. Trimming at V came to 6 bases and at J to 0 bases, leaving 5 bases not matched to a gene.

In DNA form, the CDR3 reads TGTGCCAGCAGCGGCGAGGGGGCCACTGAAGCTTTCTTT. As protein: CASSGEGATEAFF. The rearrangement uses TRBV9 and TRBJ1-1, with 7 bases that match TRBD1. The trim removed 3 bases at V and 4 bases at J, leaving 3 bases unmatched. Germline V gene sequence: CDR1 SGDLS, CDR2 YYNGEE. The CDR3 is 13 residues long. Based on the CDR3 plus reference TRBV9 and TRBJ1-1, the full variable domain is DSGVTQTPKHLITATGQRVTLRCSPRSGDLSVYWYQQSLDQGLQFLIQYYNGEERAKGNILERFSAQQFPDLHSELNLSSLELGDSALYFCASSGEGATEAFFGQGTRLTVV.

This clonotype was recorded a few times. This chain links TRBV28 with TRBJ2-7; possible D gene TRBD2, 5 bases. Germline loops: CDR1 MDHEN, CDR2 SYDVKM. With 7 bases removed from V and 2 bases from J, the gap between germline ends came to 18 bases. This CDR3 region has 15 residues. This CDR3 is CASTQPDLEAYEQYF. The CDR3 nucleotides are TGTGCCAGCACCCAACCGGACTTAGAGGCCTACGAGCAGTACTTC.

The sample holds a few counts of this clonotype. Written as DNA, the CDR3 is TGCGCCAGCAGCCGTGGACTAGCGACCTACGAGCAGTACTTC. Its protein product is CASSRGLATYEQYF. V and J are TRBV5-1 and TRBJ2-7; 9 bases agree with TRBD2. The length of the CDR3 is 14 residues. Germline CDR1 reads SGHRS; CDR2 reads YFSETQ. V lost 4 bases, J lost 2 bases, and 4 bases stayed unmatched.

The chain uses TRBV15 and TRBJ1-2, with D maybe TRBD1 (5 bases). V shed 1 base and J shed 0 bases, with 15 bases lying between them. The CDR3 is 17 residues long. Germline CDR1 is LNHNV and CDR2 is YYDKDF (reference sequence). The CDR3 region is CATSRAIAGLANYGYTF. CDR3 DNA: TGTGCCACCAGCAGAGCCATTGCAGGGCTCGCTAACTATGGCTACACCTTC.